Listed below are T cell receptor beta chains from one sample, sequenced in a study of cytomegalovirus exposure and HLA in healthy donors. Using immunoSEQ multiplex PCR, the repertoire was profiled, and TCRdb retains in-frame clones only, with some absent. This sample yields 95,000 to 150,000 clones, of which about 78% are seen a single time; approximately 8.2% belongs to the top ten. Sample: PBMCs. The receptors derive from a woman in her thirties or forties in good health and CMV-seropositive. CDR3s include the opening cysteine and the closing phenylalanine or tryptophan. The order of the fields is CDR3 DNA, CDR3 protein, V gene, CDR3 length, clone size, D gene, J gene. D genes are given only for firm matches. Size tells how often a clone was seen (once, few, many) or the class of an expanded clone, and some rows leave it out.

DNA: TGTGCCACCCGGGGGATCAGCAATGAGCAGTTCTTC; CDR3: CATRGISNEQFF; V: TRBV6-4; length: 12; size: -; D: -; J: TRBJ2-1
DNA: TGTGCCAGCAGCCCCTGGACTGAGGGCACAGATACGCAGTATTTT; CDR3: CASSPWTEGTDTQYF; V: TRBV5-4; length: 15; size: -; D: -; J: TRBJ2-3
DNA: TGTGCCACCAGACAGGGCGCCACCGGGGAGCTGTTTTTT; CDR3: CATRQGATGELFF; V: TRBV10-3; length: 13; size: -; D: TRBD1; J: TRBJ2-2
DNA: TGTGCCAGCAGCGCAGGACAGACCCCCTTCCAGCCCCAGCATTTT; CDR3: CASSAGQTPFQPQHF; V: TRBV9; length: 15; size: -; D: -; J: TRBJ1-5
DNA: TGTGCCAGCAGTTACCCGTCGACAGGGCGCACTGAAGCTTTCTTT; CDR3: CASSYPSTGRTEAFF; V: TRBV6-6; length: 15; size: -; D: TRBD1; J: TRBJ1-1
DNA: TGTGCCAGTAGCAGTGTGTCGGGGGGGAATACGCAGTATTTT; CDR3: CASSSVSGGNTQYF; V: TRBV25-1; length: 14; size: -; D: TRBD2; J: TRBJ2-3
DNA: TGTGCCAGCAGCCGCCCGGGACAGAAATACGAGCAGTACTTC; CDR3: CASSRPGQKYEQYF; V: TRBV13; length: 14; size: -; D: TRBD1; J: TRBJ2-7
DNA: TGTGCCAGCAGCTTGACAGGCTCTTCCTACGAGCAGTACTTC; CDR3: CASSLTGSSYEQYF; V: TRBV7-2; length: 14; size: -; D: -; J: TRBJ2-7
DNA: TGTGCCAGCAAGCGGGGCAGTTTTGATTACGAGCAGTACTTC; CDR3: CASKRGSFDYEQYF; V: TRBV11-2; length: 14; size: -; D: TRBD2; J: TRBJ2-7
DNA: TGCGCCAGCACCCACCGGGGGAACACAGATACGCAGTATTTT; CDR3: CASTHRGNTDTQYF; V: TRBV10-2; length: 14; size: -; D: -; J: TRBJ2-3
DNA: TGTGCCAGCAGTGTCATTAATGAAAAACTGTTTTTT; CDR3: CASSVINEKLFF; V: TRBV25-1; length: 12; size: -; D: -; J: TRBJ1-4
DNA: TGTGCCAGCAGTGACCCCGGACAGGGACTTCCGAACACTGAAGCTTTCTTT; CDR3: CASSDPGQGLPNTEAFF; V: TRBV2; length: 17; size: few; D: TRBD1; J: TRBJ1-1
DNA: TGCAGCGTTGAAGGGGGGGAGGGGTTAGATACGCAGTATTTT; CDR3: CSVEGGEGLDTQYF; V: TRBV29-1; length: 14; size: -; D: TRBD2; J: TRBJ2-3
DNA: TGTGCCAGCAGCCCACAGGGGGCAACAGATACGCAGTATTTT; CDR3: CASSPQGATDTQYF; V: TRBV5-5; length: 14; size: -; D: TRBD1; J: TRBJ2-3
DNA: TGTGCCATCTCAGAGGGACAGGGCAGGTTAAATGAGCAGTTCTTC; CDR3: CAISEGQGRLNEQFF; V: TRBV10-3; length: 15; size: once; D: TRBD1; J: TRBJ2-1
DNA: TGTGCCAGCAGCTTTAACAGGGGAAGCACTGAAGCTTTCTTT; CDR3: CASSFNRGSTEAFF; V: TRBV7-6; length: 14; size: -; D: TRBD1; J: TRBJ1-1
DNA: TGTGCCAGCAGCCAAGATCCAGGGGGCATGAACACTGAAGCTTTCTTT; CDR3: CASSQDPGGMNTEAFF; V: TRBV4-2; length: 16; size: -; D: TRBD1; J: TRBJ1-1
DNA: TGCGCCAGCAGCCTTGGGCGCGGGTTTTGGGAAGAGACCCAGTACTTC; CDR3: CASSLGRGFWEETQYF; V: TRBV5-1; length: 16; size: -; D: -; J: TRBJ2-5
DNA: TGCGCCAGCAGCCTAAGACAGGTTGGCAATCAGCCCCAGCATTTT; CDR3: CASSLRQVGNQPQHF; V: TRBV4-1; length: 15; size: -; D: -; J: TRBJ1-5
DNA: TGCGCCAGCAGCGCCATAGGGGGGACAGGGGCTGGGGCCAACGTCCTGACTTTC; CDR3: CASSAIGGTGAGANVLTF; V: TRBV5-1; length: 18; size: -; D: TRBD1; J: TRBJ2-6
DNA: TGCGCCAGCAGCCAAGGGACAGGGCAATACGAGCAGTACTTC; CDR3: CASSQGTGQYEQYF; V: TRBV4-3; length: 14; size: -; D: TRBD1; J: TRBJ2-7
DNA: TGCGCCAGCAGCCGCGTGCGGGGGAACTATGGCTACACCTTC; CDR3: CASSRVRGNYGYTF; V: TRBV4-3; length: 14; size: -; D: -; J: TRBJ1-2
DNA: TGCGCCAGCAGCCAATTTTTGGGACTAGCGGGGGGGAACGGTGAGCAGTTCTTC; CDR3: CASSQFLGLAGGNGEQFF; V: TRBV4-3; length: 18; size: -; D: TRBD2; J: TRBJ2-1
DNA: TGCGCCAGCAAAGTTGAGGGTAGCTCCTACGAGCAGTACTTC; CDR3: CASKVEGSSYEQYF; V: TRBV5-1; length: 14; size: -; D: -; J: TRBJ2-7
DNA: TGTGCCACCAGCTCTAGCGACGAGCAGTACTTC; CDR3: CATSSSDEQYF; V: TRBV15; length: 11; size: -; D: -; J: TRBJ2-7
DNA: TGTGCCAGTAGTATTCGGGGTAACACTGAAGCTTTCTTT; CDR3: CASSIRGNTEAFF; V: TRBV19; length: 13; size: -; D: -; J: TRBJ1-1
DNA: TGTGCCAGCAGCCCCGCCGGGACAGGGGATGGCTACACCTTC; CDR3: CASSPAGTGDGYTF; V: TRBV7-9; length: 14; size: -; D: TRBD1; J: TRBJ1-2
DNA: TGTGCCAGCAGTGAGGGGGCGACTAATGAAAAACTGTTTTTT; CDR3: CASSEGATNEKLFF; V: TRBV2; length: 14; size: -; D: -; J: TRBJ1-4
DNA: TGTGCCAGCAGCAAGGGGGAGGGGGCCAACGTCCTGACTTTC; CDR3: CASSKGEGANVLTF; V: TRBV7-9; length: 14; size: few; D: -; J: TRBJ2-6
DNA: TGTGCCAGCAGTTTTACAGGGAGCAATCAGCCCCAGCATTTT; CDR3: CASSFTGSNQPQHF; V: TRBV6-6; length: 14; size: -; D: -; J: TRBJ1-5
DNA: TGTGCCAGCAGCGGGCAGGGGGCGTTAGATGGCTACACCTTC; CDR3: CASSGQGALDGYTF; V: TRBV4-2; length: 14; size: -; D: TRBD1; J: TRBJ1-2
DNA: TGTGCCAGCAGACAATGGGACAGGCCGGGTGAAAAACTGTTTTTT; CDR3: CASRQWDRPGEKLFF; V: TRBV6-5; length: 15; size: -; D: TRBD1; J: TRBJ1-4
DNA: TGCGCCAGCAGCCAAGTCCCGCTAGGTATTTCCTACAATGAGCAGTTCTTC; CDR3: CASSQVPLGISYNEQFF; V: TRBV4-1; length: 17; size: -; D: -; J: TRBJ2-1
DNA: TGTGCCAGCACCTCCTTGGGGGGGCAGGACACTGAAGCTTTCTTT; CDR3: CASTSLGGQDTEAFF; V: TRBV7-9; length: 15; size: once; D: -; J: TRBJ1-1
DNA: TGTGCCACCAGCAGAGGACAGGGCGGCACAGATACGCAGTATTTT; CDR3: CATSRGQGGTDTQYF; V: TRBV15; length: 15; size: -; D: TRBD1; J: TRBJ2-3
DNA: TGTGCCAGCAGCCCCGGGACTAGCTTAACCGGGGAGCTGTTTTTT; CDR3: CASSPGTSLTGELFF; V: TRBV9; length: 15; size: -; D: TRBD2; J: TRBJ2-2
DNA: TGTGCCAGCAGTGAGGGACAGAACTATGGCTACACCTTC; CDR3: CASSEGQNYGYTF; V: TRBV2; length: 13; size: -; D: TRBD1; J: TRBJ1-2
DNA: TGTGCCAGCAGTTTATCCGGACAGTACACCACTGAAGCTTTCTTT; CDR3: CASSLSGQYTTEAFF; V: TRBV27; length: 15; size: -; D: -; J: TRBJ1-1
DNA: TGTGCCAGCAGTTTATGGGACAGGGAGAATGAGCAGTTCTTC; CDR3: CASSLWDRENEQFF; V: TRBV27; length: 14; size: -; D: TRBD1; J: TRBJ2-1
DNA: TGCGCCAGCAGACCCGCAGGGAACACCGGGGAGCTGTTTTTT; CDR3: CASRPAGNTGELFF; V: TRBV5-1; length: 14; size: few; D: -; J: TRBJ2-2
DNA: TGTGCCAGCAGCCTCGGGGGTTTATCAGATACGCAGTATTTT; CDR3: CASSLGGLSDTQYF; V: TRBV7-6; length: 14; size: -; D: -; J: TRBJ2-3
DNA: TGCAGCGTTGATTCTGAACTCCGCTATGGCTACACCTTC; CDR3: CSVDSELRYGYTF; V: TRBV29-1; length: 13; size: few; D: -; J: TRBJ1-2
DNA: TGTGCCAGCAGCTCTACCGGGACAGGGGGAAATGAGCAGTTCTTC; CDR3: CASSSTGTGGNEQFF; V: TRBV7-2; length: 15; size: -; D: TRBD1; J: TRBJ2-1